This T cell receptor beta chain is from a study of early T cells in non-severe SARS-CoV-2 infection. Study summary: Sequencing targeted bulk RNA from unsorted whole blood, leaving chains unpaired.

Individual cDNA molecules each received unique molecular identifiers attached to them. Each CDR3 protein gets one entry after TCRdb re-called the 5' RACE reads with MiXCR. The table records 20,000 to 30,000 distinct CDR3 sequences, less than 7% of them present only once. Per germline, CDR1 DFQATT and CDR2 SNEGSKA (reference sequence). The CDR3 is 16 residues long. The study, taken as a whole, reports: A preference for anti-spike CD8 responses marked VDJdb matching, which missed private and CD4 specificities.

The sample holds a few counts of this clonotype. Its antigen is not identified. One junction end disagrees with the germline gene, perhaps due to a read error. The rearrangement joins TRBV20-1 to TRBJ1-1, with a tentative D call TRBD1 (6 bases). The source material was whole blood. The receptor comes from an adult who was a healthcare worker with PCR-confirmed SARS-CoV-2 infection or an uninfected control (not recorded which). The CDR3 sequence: CSARDVRGAANTEAFF. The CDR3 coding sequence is TGCAGTGCCAGAGACGTAAGGGGGGCCGCAAACACTGAAGCTTTCTTT.